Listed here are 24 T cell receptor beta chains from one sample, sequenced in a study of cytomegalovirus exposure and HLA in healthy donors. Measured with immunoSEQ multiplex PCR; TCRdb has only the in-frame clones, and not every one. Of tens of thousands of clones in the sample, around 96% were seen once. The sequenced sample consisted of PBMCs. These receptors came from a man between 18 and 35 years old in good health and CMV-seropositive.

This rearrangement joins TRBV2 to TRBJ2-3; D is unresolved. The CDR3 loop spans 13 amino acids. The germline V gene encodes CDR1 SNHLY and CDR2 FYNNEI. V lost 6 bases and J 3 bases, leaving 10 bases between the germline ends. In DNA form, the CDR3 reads TGTGCCAGCAGGATACCCGGGACAGATACGCAGTATTTT. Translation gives CASRIPGTDTQYF.

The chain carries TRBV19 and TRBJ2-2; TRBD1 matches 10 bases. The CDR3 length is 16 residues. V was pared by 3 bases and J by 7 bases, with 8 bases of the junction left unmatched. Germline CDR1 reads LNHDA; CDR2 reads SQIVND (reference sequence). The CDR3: CASSIRTGGFGGELFF. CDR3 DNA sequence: TGTGCCAGTAGTATCCGGACAGGGGGGTTCGGCGGGGAGCTGTTTTTT.

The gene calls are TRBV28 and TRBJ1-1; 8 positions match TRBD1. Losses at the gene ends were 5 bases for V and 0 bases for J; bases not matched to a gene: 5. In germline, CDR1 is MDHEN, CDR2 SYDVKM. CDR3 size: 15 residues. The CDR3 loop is CASSPGTGLNTEAFF. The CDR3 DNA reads TGTGCCAGCAGTCCTGGGACAGGACTGAACACTGAAGCTTTCTTT.

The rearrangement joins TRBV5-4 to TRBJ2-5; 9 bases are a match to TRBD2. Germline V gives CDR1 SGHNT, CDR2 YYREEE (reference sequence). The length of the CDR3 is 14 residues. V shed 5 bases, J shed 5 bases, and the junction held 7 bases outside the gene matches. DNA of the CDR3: TGTGCCAGCAGTCGGGCGGGGGGGAGTGAGACCCAGTACTTC. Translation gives CASSRAGGSETQYF. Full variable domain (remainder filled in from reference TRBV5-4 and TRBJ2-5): ETGVTQSPTHLIKTRGQQVTLRCSSQSGHNTVSWYQQALGQGPQFIFQYYREEENGRGNFPPRFSGLQFPNYSSELNVNALELDDSALYLCASSRAGGSETQYFGPGTRLLVL.

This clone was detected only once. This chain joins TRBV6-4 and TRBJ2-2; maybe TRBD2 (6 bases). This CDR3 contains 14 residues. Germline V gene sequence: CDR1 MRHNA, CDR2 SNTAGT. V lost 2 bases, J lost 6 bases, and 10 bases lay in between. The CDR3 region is CASSDVAGSGELFF. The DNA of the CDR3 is TGTGCCAGCAGTGACGTTGCGGGGTCCGGGGAGCTGTTTTTT.

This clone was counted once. The CDR3, as DNA: TGTGCCAGCACCGCGGAACTAGCCGCCTACAATGAGCAGTTCTTC. Translating gives CASTAELAAYNEQFF. The chain is built from TRBV9 and TRBJ2-1, with D perhaps TRBD2 (6 bases). With 6 bases removed from V and 2 bases from J, the gap between germline ends came to 15 bases. Germline V gives CDR1 SGDLS, CDR2 YYNGEE. The CDR3 loop spans 15 amino acids.

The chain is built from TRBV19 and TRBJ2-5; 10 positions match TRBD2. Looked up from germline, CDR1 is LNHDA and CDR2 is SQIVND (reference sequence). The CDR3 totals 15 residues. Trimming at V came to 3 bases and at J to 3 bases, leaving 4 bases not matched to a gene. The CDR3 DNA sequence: TGTGCCAGTAGTATTCTAGGACTAGCGGAAGAGACCCAGTACTTC. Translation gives CASSILGLAEETQYF.

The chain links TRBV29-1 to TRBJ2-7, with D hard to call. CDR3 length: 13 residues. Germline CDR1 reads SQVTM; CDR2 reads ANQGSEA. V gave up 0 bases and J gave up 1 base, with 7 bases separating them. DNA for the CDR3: TGCAGCGTTGAAGATAACAGATCCTACGAGCAGTACTTC. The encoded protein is CSVEDNRSYEQYF.

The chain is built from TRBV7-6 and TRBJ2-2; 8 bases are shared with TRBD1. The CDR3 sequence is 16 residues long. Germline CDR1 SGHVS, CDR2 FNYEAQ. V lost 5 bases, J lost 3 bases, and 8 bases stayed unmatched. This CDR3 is CASSPRTGMDTGELFF. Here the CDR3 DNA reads TGTGCCAGCAGCCCACGGACAGGGATGGACACCGGGGAGCTGTTTTTT.

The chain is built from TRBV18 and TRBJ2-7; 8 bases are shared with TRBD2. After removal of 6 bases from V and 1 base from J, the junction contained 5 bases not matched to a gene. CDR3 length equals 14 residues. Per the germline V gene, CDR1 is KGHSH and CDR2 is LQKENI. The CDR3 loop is CASSTREGSYEQYF. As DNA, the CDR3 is TGTGCCAGCTCGACCCGGGAGGGGTCCTACGAGCAGTACTTC.

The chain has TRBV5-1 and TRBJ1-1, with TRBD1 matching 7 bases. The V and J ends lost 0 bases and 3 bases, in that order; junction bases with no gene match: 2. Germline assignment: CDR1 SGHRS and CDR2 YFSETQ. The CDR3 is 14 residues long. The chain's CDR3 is CASSLVTGDTEAFF. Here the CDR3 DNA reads TGCGCCAGCAGCTTGGTAACAGGGGACACTGAAGCTTTCTTT.

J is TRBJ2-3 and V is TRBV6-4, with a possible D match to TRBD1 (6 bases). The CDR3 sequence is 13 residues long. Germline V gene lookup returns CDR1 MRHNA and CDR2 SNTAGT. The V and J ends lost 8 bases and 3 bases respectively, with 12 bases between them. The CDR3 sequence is CASGEGETDTQYF. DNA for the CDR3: TGTGCCAGCGGCGAGGGGGAGACAGATACGCAGTATTTT.

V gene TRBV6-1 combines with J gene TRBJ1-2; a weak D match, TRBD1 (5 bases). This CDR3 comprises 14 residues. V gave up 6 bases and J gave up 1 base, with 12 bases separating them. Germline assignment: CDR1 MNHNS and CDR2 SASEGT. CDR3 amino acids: CASRGGADNYGYTF. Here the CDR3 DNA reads TGTGCCAGCAGGGGAGGGGCGGATAACTATGGCTACACCTTC.

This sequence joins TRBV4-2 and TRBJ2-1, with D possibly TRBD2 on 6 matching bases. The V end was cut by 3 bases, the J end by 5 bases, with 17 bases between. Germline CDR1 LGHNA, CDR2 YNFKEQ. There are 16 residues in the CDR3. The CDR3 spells CASSHSRGRGDNEQFF. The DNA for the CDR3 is TGTGCCAGCAGCCATAGTCGGGGGAGAGGGGACAATGAGCAGTTCTTC.

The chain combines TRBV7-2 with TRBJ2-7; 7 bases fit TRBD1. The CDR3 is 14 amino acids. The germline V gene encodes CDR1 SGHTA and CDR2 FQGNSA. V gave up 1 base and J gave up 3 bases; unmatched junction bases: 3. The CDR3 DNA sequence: TGTGCCAGCAGCTTAGACAGGGGCTTCTACGAGCAGTACTTC. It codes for CASSLDRGFYEQYF. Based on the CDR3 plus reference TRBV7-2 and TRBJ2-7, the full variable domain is GAGVSQSPSNKVTEKGKDVELRCDPISGHTALYWYRQSLGQGLEFLIYFQGNSAPDKSGLPSDRFSAERTGGSVSTLTIQRTQQEDSAVYLCASSLDRGFYEQYFGPGTRLTVT.

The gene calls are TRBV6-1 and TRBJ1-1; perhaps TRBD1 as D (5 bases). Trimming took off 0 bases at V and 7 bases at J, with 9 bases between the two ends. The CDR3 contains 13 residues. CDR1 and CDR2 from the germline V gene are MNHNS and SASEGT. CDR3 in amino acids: CASSEAWGLEAFF. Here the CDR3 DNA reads TGTGCCAGCAGTGAAGCATGGGGACTTGAAGCTTTCTTT.

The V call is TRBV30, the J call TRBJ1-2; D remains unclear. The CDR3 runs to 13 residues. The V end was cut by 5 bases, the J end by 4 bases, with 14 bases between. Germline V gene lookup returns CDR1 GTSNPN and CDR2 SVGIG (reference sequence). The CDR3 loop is CAWLTGILYGYTF. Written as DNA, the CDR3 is TGTGCCTGGTTGACGGGGATTCTCTATGGCTACACCTTC.

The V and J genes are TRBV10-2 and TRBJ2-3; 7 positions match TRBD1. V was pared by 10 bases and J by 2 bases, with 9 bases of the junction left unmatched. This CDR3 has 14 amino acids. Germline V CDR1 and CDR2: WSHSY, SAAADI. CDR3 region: CATVDRVPTDTQYF. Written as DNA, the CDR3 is TGCGCCACCGTCGACAGGGTTCCCACAGATACGCAGTATTTT.

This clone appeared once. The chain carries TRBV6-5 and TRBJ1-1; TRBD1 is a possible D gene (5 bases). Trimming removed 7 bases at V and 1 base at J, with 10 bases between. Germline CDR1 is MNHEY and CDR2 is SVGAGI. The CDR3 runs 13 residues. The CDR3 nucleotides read TGTGCCAGCACCGACGACAGGAACACTGAAGCTTTCTTT. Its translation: CASTDDRNTEAFF.

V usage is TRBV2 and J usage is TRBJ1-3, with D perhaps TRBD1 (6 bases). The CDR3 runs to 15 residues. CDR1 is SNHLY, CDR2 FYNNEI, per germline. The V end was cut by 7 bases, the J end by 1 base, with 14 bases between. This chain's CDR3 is CASNSQGFSGNTIYF. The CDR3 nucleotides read TGTGCCAGCAACTCACAGGGTTTTTCTGGAAACACCATATATTTT.

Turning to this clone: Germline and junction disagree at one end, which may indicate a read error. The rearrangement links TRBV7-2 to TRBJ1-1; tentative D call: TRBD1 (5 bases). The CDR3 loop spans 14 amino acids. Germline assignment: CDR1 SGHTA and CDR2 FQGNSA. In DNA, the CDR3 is TGTGCCAGCAGCTTCTTTAGACAGACAGTTGAACCTTTCTTT. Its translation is CASSFFRQTVEPFF.

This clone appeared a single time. CDR3 amino acids: CASSVGATGVPYNEQFF. CDR3 bases: TGTGCCAGCAGCGTAGGGGCAACAGGGGTCCCCTACAATGAGCAGTTCTTC. The chain uses TRBV9 and TRBJ2-1; 7 bases match TRBD1. The germline gives CDR1 SGDLS, CDR2 YYNGEE. The CDR3 length is 17 residues. With V trimmed by 0 bases and J by 2 bases, 8 bases remained unmatched.

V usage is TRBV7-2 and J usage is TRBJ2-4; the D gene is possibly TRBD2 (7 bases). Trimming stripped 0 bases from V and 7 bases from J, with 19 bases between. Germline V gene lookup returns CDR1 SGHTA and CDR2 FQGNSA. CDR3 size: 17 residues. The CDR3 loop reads CASSLAGGAGGSNIQYF. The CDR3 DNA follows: TGTGCCAGCAGCTTAGCGGGGGGGGCAGGCGGGTCGAACATTCAGTACTTC.

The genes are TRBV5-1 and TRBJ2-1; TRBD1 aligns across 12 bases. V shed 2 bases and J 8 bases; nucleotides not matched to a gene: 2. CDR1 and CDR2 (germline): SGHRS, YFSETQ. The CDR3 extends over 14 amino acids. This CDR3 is CASSFGTGGDEQFF. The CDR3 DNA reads TGCGCCAGCAGCTTCGGGACAGGGGGCGATGAGCAGTTCTTC.